One and the same sample provided the 25 T cell receptor beta chains below, sequenced in a study of shared clonotypes between healthy human individuals (dated by TCRdb to 2018 to 2020). The protocol used for the library was the immunoSEQ multiplex PCR assay. TCRdb mirrors the immuneACCESS table, restricted to in-frame sequences. Some clones are absent from its copies; in checked studies, under half trace to an unresolved V gene, and the reason for the others is unknown. This sample holds about 2.1 million clones; 80% to 95% were observed only once. Over 1.5% of the sample goes to the ten largest clones. For the CD8 naive samples, CD45RO-negative cells were positively selected for CCR7, yielding a CD45RA+CCR7+ population from which TemRA cells were excluded. Sequenced input: naive CD8+ T cells from PBMCs. According to the study, the label for this sample's cell subset or site signals: CD45RA+CCR7+. The receptor set was obtained from a man between 18 and 35 years old in good health. Some clones in this sample may be carry-over from other donors' samples.

This clone showed up just once. V is TRBV27 and J is TRBJ2-1; unclear D gene. The CDR3 length is 15 residues. Germline CDR1 MNHEY, CDR2 SMNVEV (reference sequence). Trimming took off 1 base at V and 4 bases at J, with 11 bases between the two ends. CDR3 protein: CASSLYQTRYNEQFF. The CDR3 DNA sequence: TGTGCCAGCAGTTTATACCAAACGCGGTACAATGAGCAGTTCTTC.

A word on this clone: Other DNA sequences in the same sample also yield this CDR3. CDR3 coding DNA: TGTGCCAGCAGTTACGTCGGGGAGCTGTTTTTT. Translated: CASSYVGELFF. V gene TRBV6-5 combines with J gene TRBJ2-2; no clear D. CDR3 length: 11 amino acids. Germline CDR1 is MNHEY and CDR2 is SVGAGI. The V end lost 2 bases, the J end lost 7 bases, and 2 bases lay between the germline ends.

The chain couples TRBV19 to TRBJ2-7; 9 bases line up with TRBD2. CDR1 LNHDA and CDR2 SQIVND come from the germline V gene (reference sequence). With V trimmed by 2 bases and J by 3 bases, 5 bases remained unmatched. The CDR3 has 15 residues. CDR3 loop: CASSIFLAGHYEQYF. CDR3 in DNA: TGTGCCAGTAGTATATTTCTAGCGGGACACTACGAGCAGTACTTC.

The chain carries TRBV4-2 and TRBJ1-2; D unclear. There are 15 residues in the CDR3. The V gene lost 0 bases and the J gene lost 4 bases, with 12 bases spanning the gap. CDR1 and CDR2 from the germline V gene are LGHNA and YNFKEQ. CDR3: CASSQELWVGYGYTF. The CDR3 DNA sequence: TGTGCCAGCAGCCAAGAGTTGTGGGTTGGCTATGGCTACACCTTC.

This clone was seen only once. This chain joins TRBV4-1 and TRBJ2-3; tentatively, D is TRBD2 (5 bases). The CDR3 length is 15 residues. Trimming pared 4 bases from V and 1 base from J, leaving 12 bases between. The V gene's germline CDR1 is MGHRA and CDR2 YSYEKL. The CDR3 DNA reads as TGCGCCAGCAGCCTACTAGTTGGAGGCACAGATACGCAGTATTTT. Translated: CASSLLVGGTDTQYF.

The chain is built from TRBV7-8 and TRBJ2-3, with D perhaps TRBD2 (6 bases). The germline V and J ends were trimmed by 5 bases and 1 base, with 25 bases remaining between them. This CDR3 has 19 residues. CDR1 is SGHVS, CDR2 FQNEAQ, per germline. In DNA, the CDR3 is TGTGCCAGCAGCCGTTCAATCGGGCCTCTCGGCGGGGGCACAGATACGCAGTATTTT. It is translated as CASSRSIGPLGGGTDTQYF.

The chain has TRBV4-1 and TRBJ2-3, with D unresolved. The CDR3 is made up of 17 amino acids. The ends were cut back, 4 bases at V and 1 base at J, with 18 bases in the middle. CDR1 MGHRA and CDR2 YSYEKL come from the germline V gene. The CDR3 DNA sequence: TGCGCCAGCAGCCCCCTAACCCGCGGTAGTCGCACAGATACGCAGTATTTT. Protein product: CASSPLTRGSRTDTQYF.

The chain links TRBV29-1 to TRBJ2-7, with a possible D match to TRBD1 (6 bases). Germline V gene sequence: CDR1 SQVTM, CDR2 ANQGSEA. CDR3 length equals 14 residues. V was clipped by 7 bases and J by 3 bases, with 19 bases between them. The CDR3 nucleotides are TGCAGCGGACAGGAGCAGGGGCCGAACTACGAGCAGTACTTC. It yields the protein CSGQEQGPNYEQYF.

The rearrangement links TRBV2 to TRBJ1-1; 9 bases agree with TRBD1. Looked up from germline, CDR1 is SNHLY and CDR2 is FYNNEI. Unmatched junction bases numbered 10, after V lost 5 bases and J lost 0 bases. The CDR3 has 17 residues. The CDR3 nucleotides are TGTGCCAGCAGTCCAGGCAGGACAGGGGTTATGAACACTGAAGCTTTCTTT. Amino acids: CASSPGRTGVMNTEAFF.

The genes are TRBV30 and TRBJ2-1; either TRBD1 or TRBD2 may supply D (5 bases each). Deletions cut 8 bases from V and 6 bases from J, with 14 bases between. The CDR3 covers 12 residues. The germline CDR1 and CDR2 sequences are GTSNPN and SVGIG (reference sequence). Here the CDR3 reads CARLGESNEQFF. The CDR3 DNA reads TGTGCCCGGCTAGGGGAGAGCAATGAGCAGTTCTTC.

The genes are TRBV4-2 and TRBJ2-3, with a tentative D call TRBD1 (6 bases). With 4 bases removed from V and 6 bases from J, the gap between germline ends came to 11 bases. The CDR3 runs to 13 residues. Germline lookup yields CDR1 LGHNA and CDR2 YNFKEQ. CDR3 region: CASSPGETDTQYF. The CDR3 nucleotides read TGTGCCAGCAGCCCAGGGGAGACGGATACGCAGTATTTT.

CDR3 amino acids: CASSPKPGPYEQYF. Written as DNA, the CDR3 is TGTGCCAGCTCACCAAAACCGGGCCCCTACGAGCAGTACTTC. The rearrangement joins TRBV18 to TRBJ2-7; D not resolved. The germline gives CDR1 KGHSH, CDR2 LQKENI. CDR3 length: 14 amino acids. Trimming removed 2 bases at V and 2 bases at J, with 10 bases between.

The V call is TRBV7-3, the J call TRBJ2-1; 8 bases are a match to TRBD1. Trimming took 5 bases from V and 0 from J; bases not matched to a gene: 6. The CDR3 is made up of 16 amino acids. Germline values: CDR1 SGHTA, CDR2 FQGTGA. The CDR3 spells CASSPRQGSSYNEQFF. CDR3 nucleotide sequence: TGTGCCAGCAGCCCGCGACAGGGGAGCTCCTACAATGAGCAGTTCTTC.

The DNA for the CDR3 is TGTGCCAGCTCCCACAAGGACAGGGGGCTAAGGGAGCAGTACTTC. This gives the protein CASSHKDRGLREQYF. The chain carries TRBV18 and TRBJ2-7; 11 positions agree with TRBD1. V shed 6 bases and J 7 bases; nucleotides not matched to a gene: 11. The CDR3 consists of 15 residues. Germline CDR1 reads KGHSH; CDR2 reads LQKENI.

The V gene is TRBV19, the J gene TRBJ1-5, with no clear D. Trimming removed 3 bases at V and 7 bases at J, with 13 bases between. This CDR3 is 14 amino acids long. Germline loops: CDR1 LNHDA, CDR2 SQIVND (reference sequence). CDR3 bases: TGTGCCAGTAGTATCGACCCCGTAGCCCAGCCCCAGCATTTT. It translates to CASSIDPVAQPQHF.

The chain recombines TRBV9 with TRBJ1-1; TRBD1 is a possible D gene (5 bases). CDR1 and CDR2 from the germline V gene are SGDLS and YYNGEE. V was pared by 0 bases and J by 3 bases, with 12 bases between. CDR3 length: 15 amino acids. CDR3 amino acids: CASSVVREKDTEAFF. The CDR3 nucleotides are TGTGCCAGCAGCGTAGTCAGGGAGAAGGACACTGAAGCTTTCTTT.

This clone was seen only once. This sequence joins TRBV27 and TRBJ2-7; TRBD2 is a possible D gene (6 bases). V dropped 2 bases and J dropped 3 bases, with 14 bases sitting between them. From germline, CDR1 is MNHEY and CDR2 SMNVEV (reference sequence). The CDR3 length is 15 residues. CDR3 in amino acids: CASSLGGLEGYEQYF. CDR3 nucleotide sequence: TGTGCCAGCAGTTTAGGGGGTTTGGAGGGCTACGAGCAGTACTTC.

This clone was seen only once. V and J are TRBV9 and TRBJ2-1; D perhaps matches TRBD2 (6 bases). The CDR3 is 16 amino acids. Germline V gene data show CDR1 as SGDLS and CDR2 as YYNGEE. V lost 5 bases to trimming and J lost 4 bases, with 19 bases between them. The CDR3 reads CASSPGSSGLYNEQFF. CDR3 nucleotide sequence: TGTGCCAGCAGTCCAGGGAGTAGCGGACTTTACAATGAGCAGTTCTTC.

The CDR3 reads CASSPPDRGLTDTQYF. CDR3 coding DNA: TGTGCCAGTAGTCCGCCCGACAGGGGACTAACAGATACGCAGTATTTT. The gene calls are TRBV19 and TRBJ2-3, with D perhaps matching TRBD1 (8 bases). The CDR3 has 16 residues. Germline CDR1 is LNHDA and CDR2 is SQIVND (reference sequence). The germline V and J ends were trimmed by 5 bases and 3 bases, with 18 bases remaining between them.

The chain recombines TRBV7-8 with TRBJ2-7; TRBD1 matches at 10 bases. Trimming cost V 5 bases and J 0 bases; bases outside gene matches: 4. Germline V gene data show CDR1 as SGHVS and CDR2 as FQNEAQ. The CDR3 runs to 15 residues. DNA for the CDR3: TGTGCCAGCAGCGGGGGACAGGGGAGCTCCTACGAGCAGTACTTC. Translating it yields CASSGGQGSSYEQYF.

The chain is built from TRBV27 and TRBJ2-3; 8 bases match TRBD2. J lost 1 base, V lost 0 bases, and 9 bases had no gene match. Germline V gene sequence: CDR1 MNHEY, CDR2 SMNVEV (reference sequence). The CDR3 covers 18 residues. The CDR3: CASSLSFREGSGTDTQYF. DNA for the CDR3: TGTGCCAGCAGTTTATCGTTTCGGGAGGGCTCCGGCACAGATACGCAGTATTTT.

V usage is TRBV7-8 and J usage is TRBJ2-1; the D is unclear. The CDR3 has 16 amino acids. V was pared by 6 bases and J by 8 bases, with 23 bases between. CDR1 and CDR2 (germline): SGHVS, FQNEAQ. In nucleotides, the CDR3 is TGTGCCAGCAGTTCGCCCGATTCCTCCCCCGGGCATGAGCAGTTCTTC. It specifies CASSSPDSSPGHEQFF.

The chain couples TRBV18 to TRBJ2-3; perhaps TRBD2 as D (6 bases). This CDR3 is 13 amino acids long. The V gene's germline CDR1 is KGHSH and CDR2 LQKENI. The V gene lost 6 bases and the J gene lost 0 bases, with 7 bases spanning the gap. The CDR3 loop reads CASSGGSTDTQYF. As DNA, the CDR3 is TGTGCCAGCTCGGGGGGTAGCACAGATACGCAGTATTTT.

This sequence joins TRBV27 and TRBJ2-7, with 13 bases lining up with TRBD2. Trimming removed 5 bases from V and 3 bases from J; junction bases left unmatched: 7. Germline V gene lookup returns CDR1 MNHEY and CDR2 SMNVEV (reference sequence). The CDR3 runs 16 residues. This CDR3 is CASSPGTSGKGYEQYF. In nucleotides, the CDR3 is TGTGCCAGCAGTCCCGGGACTAGCGGGAAGGGCTACGAGCAGTACTTC.

The gene calls are TRBV7-6 and TRBJ2-2; D gene ambiguous. Between the trimmed V and J ends, which lost 4 bases and 6 bases, there was a span of 6 bases. The CDR3 consists of 12 residues. Germline CDR1 is SGHVS and CDR2 is FNYEAQ. The CDR3 DNA reads TGTGCCAGCAGCTCGAGACCCGGGGAGCTGTTTTTT. This sequence encodes CASSSRPGELFF.